The sequence of this TCR beta chain was determined in a study of blood T cell repertoires in COVID-19. Study-wide background: COVID-19 samples collected from the United States, Italy and Spain covered acute and convalescent phases. PBMCs, B-cell-depleted T cells, or T cells provided the cDNA or gDNA that made up the material.

CDR3 length: 17 residues. Deletions cut 3 bases from V and 2 bases from J, with 19 bases between. The germline CDR1 and CDR2 sequences are SGHDN and FVKESK. This clone was found a few times. Per the original data handling: Reference gene primers were amplified, and this amplification served to estimate nucleated cell counts. Produced via immunoSEQ multiplex PCR; TCRdb's table is partial and in-frame only. V and J calls and clone size are copied from that table; D and trimming were computed from the DNA. The profile shows 95,000 to 100,000 clones, over 70% of them singletons. This chain connects TRBV14 to TRBJ2-5, with D perhaps matching TRBD2 (6 bases). The sequence derives from an elderly woman with acute or convalescent COVID-19. Sequencing was done on a sample of peripheral blood. This CDR3 is CASSQGGLPHQQETQYF. Written as DNA, the CDR3 is TGTGCCAGCAGCCAGGGGGGACTTCCCCACCAACAAGAGACCCAGTACTTC.